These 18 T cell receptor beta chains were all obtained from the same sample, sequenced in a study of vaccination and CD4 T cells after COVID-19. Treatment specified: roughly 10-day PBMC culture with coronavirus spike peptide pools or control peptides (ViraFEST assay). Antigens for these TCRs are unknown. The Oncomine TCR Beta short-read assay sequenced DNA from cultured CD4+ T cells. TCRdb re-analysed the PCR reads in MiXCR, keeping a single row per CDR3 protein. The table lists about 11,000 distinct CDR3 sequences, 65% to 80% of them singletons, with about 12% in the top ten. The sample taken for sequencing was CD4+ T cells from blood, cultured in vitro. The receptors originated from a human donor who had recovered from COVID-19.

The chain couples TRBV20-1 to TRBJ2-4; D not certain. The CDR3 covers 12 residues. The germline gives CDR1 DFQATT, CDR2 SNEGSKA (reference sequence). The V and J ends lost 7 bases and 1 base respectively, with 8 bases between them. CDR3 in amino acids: CSGEVAKNIQYF. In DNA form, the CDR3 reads TGCAGTGGGGAAGTGGCCAAAAACATTCAGTACTTC.

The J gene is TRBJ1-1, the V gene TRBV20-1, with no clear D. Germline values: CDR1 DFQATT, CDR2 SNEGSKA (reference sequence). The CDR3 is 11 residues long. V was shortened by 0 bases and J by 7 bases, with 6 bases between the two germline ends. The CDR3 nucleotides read TGCAGTGCTAGAGAAGTCATTGAAGCTTTCTTT. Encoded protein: CSAREVIEAFF.

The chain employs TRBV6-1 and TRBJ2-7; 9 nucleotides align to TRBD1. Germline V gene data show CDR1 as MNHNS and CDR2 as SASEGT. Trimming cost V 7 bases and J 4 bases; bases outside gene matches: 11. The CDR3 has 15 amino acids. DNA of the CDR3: TGTGCCAGCACTACCCGGGGACAGGGTCTGTACGAGCAGTACTTC. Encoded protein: CASTTRGQGLYEQYF.

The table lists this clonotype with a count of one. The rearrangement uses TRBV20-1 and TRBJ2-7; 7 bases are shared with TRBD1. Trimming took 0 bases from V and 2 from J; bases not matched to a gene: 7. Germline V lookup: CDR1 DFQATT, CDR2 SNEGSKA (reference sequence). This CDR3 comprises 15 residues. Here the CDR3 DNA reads TGCAGTGCTAGAGATTACAGGGGACGGACCTACGAGCAGTACTTC. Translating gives CSARDYRGRTYEQYF.

The CDR3 sequence is CATSKGFIGSNQPQHF. The CDR3 nucleotides are TGTGCCACCAGTAAAGGATTTATAGGGAGCAATCAGCCCCAGCATTTT. This chain connects TRBV15 to TRBJ1-5; D is unresolved. V was trimmed by 6 bases and J by 1 base, leaving 16 bases between them. Germline CDR1 is LNHNV and CDR2 is YYDKDF (reference sequence). The CDR3 sequence is 16 residues long.

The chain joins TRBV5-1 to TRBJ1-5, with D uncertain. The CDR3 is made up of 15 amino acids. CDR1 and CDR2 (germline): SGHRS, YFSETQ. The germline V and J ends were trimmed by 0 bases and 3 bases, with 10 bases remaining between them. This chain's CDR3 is CASSLGTANNQPQHF. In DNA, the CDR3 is TGCGCCAGCAGCTTGGGGACGGCCAACAATCAGCCCCAGCATTTT.

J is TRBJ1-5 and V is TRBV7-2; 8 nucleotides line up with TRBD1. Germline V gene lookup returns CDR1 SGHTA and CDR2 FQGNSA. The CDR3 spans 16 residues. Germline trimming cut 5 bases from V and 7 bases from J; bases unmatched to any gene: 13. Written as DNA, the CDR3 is TGTGCCAGCAGCCACGCCCTTGCAGGGGGCAGGCAGCCCCAGCATTTT. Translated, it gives CASSHALAGGRQPQHF. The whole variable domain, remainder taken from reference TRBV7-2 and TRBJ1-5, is GAGVSQSPSNKVTEKGKDVELRCDPISGHTALYWYRQSLGQGLEFLIYFQGNSAPDKSGLPSDRFSAERTGGSVSTLTIQRTQQEDSAVYLCASSHALAGGRQPQHFGDGTRLSIL.

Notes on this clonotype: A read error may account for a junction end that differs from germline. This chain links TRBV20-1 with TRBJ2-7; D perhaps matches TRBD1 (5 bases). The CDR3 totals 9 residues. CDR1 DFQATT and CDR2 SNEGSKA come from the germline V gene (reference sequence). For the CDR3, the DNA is TGCAGTGCTAGACAGGGTCAGCACTTC. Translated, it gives CSARQGQHF.

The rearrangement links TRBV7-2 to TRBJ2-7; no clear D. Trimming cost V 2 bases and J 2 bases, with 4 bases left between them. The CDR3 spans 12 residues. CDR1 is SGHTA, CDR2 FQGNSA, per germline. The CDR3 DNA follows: TGTGCCAGCAGCTTACAGCCCTACGAGCAGTACTTC. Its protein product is CASSLQPYEQYF.

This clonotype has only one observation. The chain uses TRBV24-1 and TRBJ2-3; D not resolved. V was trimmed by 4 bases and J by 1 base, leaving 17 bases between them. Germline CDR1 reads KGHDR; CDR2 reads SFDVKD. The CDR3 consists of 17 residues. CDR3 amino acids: CATSDVRDTWGTDTQYF. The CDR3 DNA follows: TGTGCCACCAGTGACGTAAGGGATACCTGGGGCACAGATACGCAGTATTTT.

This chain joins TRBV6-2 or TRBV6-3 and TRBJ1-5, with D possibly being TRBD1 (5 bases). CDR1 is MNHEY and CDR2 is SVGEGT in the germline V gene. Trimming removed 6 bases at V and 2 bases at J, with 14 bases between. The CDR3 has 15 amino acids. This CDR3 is CASSRVGGGNQPQHF. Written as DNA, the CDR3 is TGTGCCAGCAGCCGCGTTGGGGGTGGCAATCAGCCCCAGCATTTT.

The CDR3 DNA follows: TGCAGTGCCCGGGACGGCTCCAACACTGAAGCTTTCTTT. This codes for CSARDGSNTEAFF. The chain employs TRBV20-1 and TRBJ1-1; D is possibly TRBD1 (5 bases). This CDR3 is built from 13 residues. V dropped 6 bases and J dropped 2 bases, with 13 bases sitting between them. From germline, CDR1 is DFQATT and CDR2 SNEGSKA (reference sequence).

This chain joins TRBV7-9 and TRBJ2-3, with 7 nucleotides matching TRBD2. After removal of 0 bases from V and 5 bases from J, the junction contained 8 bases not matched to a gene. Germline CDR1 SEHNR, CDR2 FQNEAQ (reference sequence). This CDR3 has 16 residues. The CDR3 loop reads CASSLAGTKRKDTQYF. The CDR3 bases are TGTGCCAGCAGCTTAGCCGGGACTAAGAGGAAAGATACGCAGTATTTT. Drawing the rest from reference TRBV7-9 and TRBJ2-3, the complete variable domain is DTGVSQNPRHKITKRGQNVTFRCDPISEHNRLYWYRQTLGQGPEFLTYFQNEAQLEKSRLLSDRFSAERPKGSFSTLEIQRTEQGDSAMYLCASSLAGTKRKDTQYFGPGTRLTVL.

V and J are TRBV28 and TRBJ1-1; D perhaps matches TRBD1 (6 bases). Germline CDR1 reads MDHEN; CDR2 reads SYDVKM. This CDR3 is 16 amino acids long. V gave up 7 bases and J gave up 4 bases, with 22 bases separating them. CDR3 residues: CASISPRGRGGTEAFF. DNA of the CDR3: TGTGCCAGCATCTCCCCTCGGGGGCGGGGGGGCACTGAAGCTTTCTTT.

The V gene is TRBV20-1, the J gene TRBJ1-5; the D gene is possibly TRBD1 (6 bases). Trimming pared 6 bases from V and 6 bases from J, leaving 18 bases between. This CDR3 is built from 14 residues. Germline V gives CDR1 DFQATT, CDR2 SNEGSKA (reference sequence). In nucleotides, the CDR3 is TGCAGTGCCCTCGGGACATCGACGGGTCAGCCCCAGCATTTT. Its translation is CSALGTSTGQPQHF.

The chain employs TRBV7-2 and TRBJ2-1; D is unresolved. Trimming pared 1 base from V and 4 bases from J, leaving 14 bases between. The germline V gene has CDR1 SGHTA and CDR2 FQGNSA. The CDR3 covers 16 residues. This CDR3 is CASSLVGYPPYNEQFF. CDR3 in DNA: TGTGCCAGCAGCTTAGTGGGGTACCCCCCGTACAATGAGCAGTTCTTC.

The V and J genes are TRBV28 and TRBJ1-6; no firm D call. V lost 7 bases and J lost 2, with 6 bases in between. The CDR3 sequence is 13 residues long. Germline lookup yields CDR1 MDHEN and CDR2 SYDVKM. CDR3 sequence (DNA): TGTGCCAGCACTATTGCCTATAATTCACCCCTCCACTTT. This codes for CASTIAYNSPLHF.

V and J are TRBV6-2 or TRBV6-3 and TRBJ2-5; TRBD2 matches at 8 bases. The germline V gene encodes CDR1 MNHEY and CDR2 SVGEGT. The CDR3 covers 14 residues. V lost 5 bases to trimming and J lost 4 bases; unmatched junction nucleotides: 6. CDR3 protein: CASSRGLAGETQYF. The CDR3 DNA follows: TGTGCCAGCAGTCGGGGTCTAGCGGGAGAGACCCAGTACTTC.